This T cell receptor (beta chain) was profiled in a study of cytomegalovirus exposure and HLA in healthy donors. Study outcomes and limitations: Most sequenced TCRs were rare (though some public TCRs occurred in many donors). Most of the TCR beta V segments (in an earlier analysis) were productive either about 90% or about 30% of the time.

A remark on this clone: Its antigen is undetermined.

The PCR contained 60 Vbeta and 13 Jbeta primers. Assay: immunoSEQ multiplex PCR; the TCRdb copy retains only in-frame clones and omits some. The sample holds about 91,000 clones. CDR3 length: 15 amino acids. V lost 6 bases to trimming and J lost 0 bases, with 12 bases between them. Germline V gives CDR1 ENHRY, CDR2 SYGVKD. The donors, nominally healthy at sampling, likely had unrecorded immune exposures. The chain employs TRBV10-3 and TRBJ1-3; D gene uncertain. Material: PBMCs. The origin of this receptor is a woman aged 25 to 45 in good health and CMV-seronegative. CDR3: CAISKTGSSGNTIYF. The DNA for the CDR3 is TGTGCCATCAGCAAAACGGGATCCTCTGGAAACACCATATATTTT.